These 26 T cell receptor beta chains were sequenced from one sample in a study of post-analysis software for immune sequencing data (dated by TCRdb to between 2014 and 2017). What the study reported, not specific to this receptor: Roughly 5 TRBV segments, including TRBV5-6, TRBV5-1 and TRBV20-1, were significantly more frequent in patients than controls.

Their recognized antigens are unknown. To prepare the library, PCR was applied. The instrument was an Illumina HiSeq 2500. To reduce PCR and sequencing biases, unique molecular identifiers were built into the TCR beta cDNA libraries. The raw public data were reprocessed by TCRdb itself: fastp quality trimming at Q25, MiXCR clonotype calling, in-frame beta chains only. Rows are unified per CDR3 protein, each entry keeping the most common DNA and genes. Present in this sample are more than 450,000 distinct CDR3 sequences, roughly 40% of which were seen just once. Together, the top ten hold more than 1.5% of the sample. Sequences were obtained from blood. The receptor source for this set is a girl between 10 and 17 years old with multiple sclerosis.

The chain has TRBV20-1 and TRBJ2-1; D unclear. The CDR3 covers 11 residues. V was clipped by 6 bases and J by 5 bases, with 8 bases between them. Per the germline V gene, CDR1 is DFQATT and CDR2 is SNEGSKA (reference sequence). Here the CDR3 DNA reads TGCAGTGCCGTACCCCACAATGAGCAGTTCTTC. Amino acids: CSAVPHNEQFF.

The chain links TRBV12-3 or TRBV12-4 to TRBJ1-5, with D unclear. Deletions cut 3 bases from V and 0 bases from J, with 9 bases between. The CDR3 is 15 residues long. The DNA of the CDR3 is TGTGCCAGCAGTTTTTCGGGAGATAGCAATCAGCCCCAGCATTTT. Translating gives CASSFSGDSNQPQHF.

This clonotype has just a few counts. The chain carries TRBV12-3 or TRBV12-4 and TRBJ1-5, with D uncertain. V lost 3 bases and J 8 bases, leaving 11 bases between the germline ends. CDR3 length: 13 residues. CDR3 nucleotide sequence: TGTGCCAGCAGTTTCGGGGATGAGGAGCCCCAGCATTTT. Protein product: CASSFGDEEPQHF.

The V and J genes are TRBV6-5 and TRBJ2-1; TRBD2 aligns across 12 bases. After removal of 6 bases from V and 5 bases from J, the junction contained 8 bases not matched to a gene. Per germline, CDR1 MNHEY and CDR2 SVGAGI. This CDR3 spans 16 amino acids. CDR3 nucleotides: TGTGCCAGCAGATACAGGACTAGCGGGGATAACAATGAGCAGTTCTTC. This codes for CASRYRTSGDNNEQFF.

This chain joins TRBV5-1 and TRBJ1-2, with 7 nucleotides matching TRBD1. The CDR3 spans 14 residues. The germline CDR1 and CDR2 sequences are SGHRS and YFSETQ. The trim removed 3 bases at V and 2 bases at J, leaving 4 bases unmatched. For the CDR3, the DNA is TGCGCCAGCAGCTCCGGACAGGTCAACTATGGCTACACCTTC. This encodes CASSSGQVNYGYTF.

The V gene is TRBV11-2, the J gene TRBJ2-3; 12 positions agree with TRBD2. J lost 4 bases, V lost 5 bases, and 10 bases had no gene match. Germline loops: CDR1 SGHAT, CDR2 FQNNGV. The CDR3 covers 17 residues. The CDR3 protein is CASSHRLAGESADTQYF. The CDR3 DNA sequence: TGTGCCAGCAGCCACCGACTAGCGGGAGAATCGGCAGATACGCAGTATTTT.

The V and J genes are TRBV28 and TRBJ2-5, with 9 bases aligning to TRBD1. The DNA end lines up better with TRBJ2-7; the J call may be wrong. The CDR3 is made up of 13 amino acids. Germline lookup yields CDR1 MDHEN and CDR2 SYDVKM. DNA for the CDR3: TGTGCCAGCACCACAGGGGGCGAACCCGAGCAGTACTTC. Residues: CASTTGGEPEQYF.

V usage is TRBV7-2 and J usage is TRBJ2-7; 11 bases fit TRBD2. CDR3 length: 15 amino acids. Germline V gene sequence: CDR1 SGHTA, CDR2 FQGNSA. Trimming took 5 bases from V and 2 from J; bases not matched to a gene: 5. The CDR3 coding sequence is TGTGCCAGCAGCGTTAGCGGGAGGGTACCCTACGAGCAGTACTTC. Its protein is CASSVSGRVPYEQYF.

V is TRBV7-8 and J is TRBJ2-3, with TRBD1 identical over 8 bases. Germline-derived CDR1 and CDR2 are SGHVS and FQNEAQ. The CDR3 consists of 19 residues. V trimming: 1 base; J trimming: 4 bases; junction bases outside the gene matches: 16. This chain's CDR3 is CASSLVPWRDRGIPDTQYF. CDR3 nucleotide sequence: TGTGCCAGCAGCTTAGTCCCCTGGAGAGACAGGGGAATCCCAGATACGCAGTATTTT. The variable domain in full, completed from reference TRBV7-8 and TRBJ2-3, reads GAGVSQSPRYKVAKRGQDVALRCDPISGHVSLFWYQQALGQGPEFLTYFQNEAQLDKSGLPSDRFFAERPEGSVSTLKIQRTQQEDSAVYLCASSLVPWRDRGIPDTQYFGPGTRLTVL.

The rearrangement links TRBV7-8 to TRBJ1-6; possibly TRBD1 for D (5 bases). The CDR3 spans 17 residues. Germline loops: CDR1 SGHVS, CDR2 FQNEAQ. Trimming took off 0 bases at V and 8 bases at J, with 17 bases between the two ends. CDR3 bases: TGTGCCAGCAGCTTAGCGCGGGCAGGGAGGGTAGATTCACCCCTCCACTTT. Its protein product is CASSLARAGRVDSPLHF.

The chain is built from TRBV10-3 and TRBJ2-3; D is possibly TRBD1 or TRBD2 (6 bases each). The CDR3 length is 14 residues. Germline V gives CDR1 ENHRY, CDR2 SYGVKD. Trimming took 3 bases from V and 4 from J, leaving 11 bases between them. The CDR3 nucleotides read TGTGCCATCAGTGAAGGGGGGATCGCAGATACGCAGTATTTT. Protein: CAISEGGIADTQYF.

This clonotype was seen repeatedly, ten times or more. The V gene is TRBV5-1, the J gene TRBJ2-5; D assignment may be TRBD1 or TRBD2 (6 bases each). CDR1 SGHRS and CDR2 YFSETQ come from the germline V gene. V shed 4 bases and J shed 5 bases, with 18 bases lying between them. The CDR3 length is 15 residues. As DNA, the CDR3 is TGCGCCAGCAGCGTCGCGGGACACGGACGTGAGACCCAGTACTTC. Amino acids: CASSVAGHGRETQYF.

The chain combines TRBV20-1 with TRBJ1-1, with a weak D call TRBD1 (5 bases). Germline V gene sequence: CDR1 DFQATT, CDR2 SNEGSKA (reference sequence). V lost 0 bases, J lost 5 bases, and 13 bases lay in between. This CDR3 has 14 amino acids. CDR3 in amino acids: CSARDYGGYTEAFF. The CDR3 DNA is TGCAGTGCTAGAGACTATGGGGGGTATACTGAAGCTTTCTTT.

The chain combines TRBV14 with TRBJ1-1, with D unresolved. V lost 3 bases and J 5 bases, leaving 16 bases between the germline ends. From germline, CDR1 is SGHDN and CDR2 FVKESK. The CDR3 is made up of 15 amino acids. The CDR3 spells CASSHIDWNITEAFF. The CDR3, as DNA: TGTGCCAGCAGCCACATAGACTGGAATATAACTGAAGCTTTCTTT.

This chain connects TRBV6-1 to TRBJ2-1; TRBD2 aligns across 10 bases. V was pared by 6 bases and J by 9 bases, with 5 bases of the junction left unmatched. Per the germline V gene, CDR1 is MNHNS and CDR2 is SASEGT. The CDR3 extends over 13 amino acids. The chain's CDR3 is CASRLAGWGEQFF. Written as DNA, the CDR3 is TGTGCCAGCAGACTAGCGGGGTGGGGTGAGCAGTTCTTC.

The DNA for the CDR3 is TGTGCCAGCAGATCTAGCGGGAGAGGGATTGATGAGCAGTTCTTC. Its protein product is CASRSSGRGIDEQFF. This sequence joins TRBV28 and TRBJ2-1, with 10 bases that match TRBD2. The trim removed 6 bases at V and 8 bases at J, leaving 10 bases unmatched. Germline V CDR1 and CDR2: MDHEN, SYDVKM. CDR3 length: 15 residues.

This chain links TRBV13 with TRBJ2-7, with a possible D match to TRBD2 (5 bases). The CDR3 runs 14 residues. V shed 2 bases and J shed 0 bases, with 8 bases lying between them. In germline, CDR1 is PRHDT, CDR2 FYEKMQ (reference sequence). CDR3 bases: TGTGCCAGCAGCTTATTGAGGGTCTCCTACGAGCAGTACTTC. Its protein is CASSLLRVSYEQYF. Looking up the rest from reference TRBV13 and TRBJ2-7 gives the full variable domain: AAGVIQSPRHLIKEKRETATLKCYPIPRHDTVYWYQQGPGQDPQFLISFYEKMQSDKGSIPDRFSAQQFSDYHSELNMSSLELGDSALYFCASSLLRVSYEQYFGPGTRLTVT.

The gene calls are TRBV29-1 and TRBJ2-7; D remains unclear. There are 14 residues in the CDR3. V lost 4 bases, J lost 5 bases, and 18 bases lay in between. Germline V gene lookup returns CDR1 SQVTM and CDR2 ANQGSEA. The DNA for the CDR3 is TGCAGCGTTGTAAAGATGGGCAGTTCGAACGAGCAGTACTTC. Its protein is CSVVKMGSSNEQYF.

The J gene is TRBJ2-3, the V gene TRBV29-1; D is ambiguous. The ends were cut back, 7 bases at V and 1 base at J, with 15 bases in the middle. Germline CDR1 is SQVTM and CDR2 is ANQGSEA. The CDR3 has 14 amino acids. The CDR3 reads CSARHRFGTDTQYF. DNA of the CDR3: TGCAGCGCCAGACACCGATTTGGCACAGATACGCAGTATTTT.

This chain joins TRBV6-6 and TRBJ1-5, with D perhaps matching TRBD1 (5 bases). Trimming shortened V by 7 bases and J by 4 bases, and 14 bases separated the two germline ends. The CDR3 sequence is 14 residues long. Looked up from germline, CDR1 is MNHNY and CDR2 is SVGAGI (reference sequence). This CDR3 is CASKTGTVNQPQHF. The CDR3 nucleotides are TGTGCCAGCAAAACCGGGACGGTTAATCAGCCCCAGCATTTT.

The chain employs TRBV20-1 and TRBJ2-7; D gene unclear. The CDR3 totals 14 residues. V shed 4 bases and J shed 0 bases, with 13 bases lying between them. Germline CDR1 and CDR2: DFQATT and SNEGSKA (reference sequence). DNA of the CDR3: TGCAGTGCTACGGGCTGGGCCTCCTCCTACGAGCAGTACTTC. This sequence encodes CSATGWASSYEQYF.

This clonotype was seen more than once but under ten times. The chain combines TRBV12-3 or TRBV12-4 with TRBJ1-5, with D maybe TRBD1 (6 bases). This CDR3 region has 13 residues. V was shortened by 6 bases and J by 3 bases, with 9 bases between the two germline ends. CDR3 sequence reads: CASSRTVNQPQHF. CDR3 in DNA: TGTGCCAGCAGCCGGACAGTCAATCAGCCCCAGCATTTT.

The CDR3 DNA reads as TGTGCCAGCAGCTTAGAGGGACTAATCAGCAATGAGCAGTTCTTC. Its translation: CASSLEGLISNEQFF. The J gene is TRBJ2-1, the V gene TRBV11-3, with 7 bases lining up with TRBD2. The V and J ends lost 0 bases and 6 bases, in that order; junction bases with no gene match: 5. The CDR3 contains 15 residues. Germline V gene data show CDR1 as SGHNT and CDR2 as YENEEA.

The chain is built from TRBV7-9 and TRBJ2-5, with 9 bases identical to TRBD2. The CDR3 contains 19 residues. The ends lost 1 base at V and 5 bases at J; junction bases unmatched: 17. Germline V gene lookup returns CDR1 SEHNR and CDR2 FQNEAQ (reference sequence). The chain's CDR3 is CASSLVPGLARPWHETQYF. The CDR3 DNA follows: TGTGCCAGCAGCTTAGTCCCTGGACTAGCGCGACCTTGGCATGAGACCCAGTACTTC.

This clonotype was observed a few times. This sequence joins TRBV6-5 and TRBJ2-5; 7 nucleotides align to TRBD2. CDR1 is MNHEY and CDR2 is SVGAGI in the germline V gene. CDR3 length: 14 amino acids. Unmatched junction bases numbered 4, after V lost 1 base and J lost 5 bases. CDR3 bases: TGTGCCAGCAGTTACTGGCGGGAGTGGGAGACCCAGTACTTC. Residues: CASSYWREWETQYF.

This chain links TRBV20-1 with TRBJ2-7, with D tentatively TRBD2 (6 bases). Germline CDR1 reads DFQATT; CDR2 reads SNEGSKA (reference sequence). The CDR3 has 13 residues. The V and J ends lost 1 base and 2 bases respectively, with 9 bases between them. The chain's CDR3 is CSARGSGAYEQYF. The CDR3 DNA reads TGCAGTGCTAGAGGGTCGGGAGCCTACGAGCAGTACTTC.